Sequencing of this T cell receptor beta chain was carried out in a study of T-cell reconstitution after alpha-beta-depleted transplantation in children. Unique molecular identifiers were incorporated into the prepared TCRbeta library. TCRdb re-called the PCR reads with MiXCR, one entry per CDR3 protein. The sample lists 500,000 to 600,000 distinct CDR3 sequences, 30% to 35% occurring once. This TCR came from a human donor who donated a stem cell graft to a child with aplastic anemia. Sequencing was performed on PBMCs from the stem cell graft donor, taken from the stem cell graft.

The CDR3 region has the DNA TGTGCCAGCAGTTTATGGAAAAGCGATCAGCCCCAGCATTTT. Amino acids: CASSLWKSDQPQHF. This chain connects TRBV27 to TRBJ1-5; D is unclear. Trimming took off 1 base at V and 5 bases at J, with 9 bases between the two ends. This CDR3 region has 14 residues. Germline V gene sequence: CDR1 MNHEY, CDR2 SMNVEV (reference sequence).